Listed here are 5 T cell receptor beta chains from one sample, sequenced in a study of blood T cell repertoires in COVID-19. The data were produced by immunoSEQ multiplex PCR, yet TCRdb's version contains in-frame clones alone and is incomplete. The data hold approximately 330,000 clones, with around nine tenths observed a single time. Sample: peripheral blood. The receptors come from a woman between 50 and 59 years old with active or convalescent COVID-19.

This clone turned up a few times. The V gene is TRBV20-1, the J gene TRBJ2-5; D possibly corresponds to TRBD1 (5 bases). The CDR3 spans 15 residues. Per the germline V gene, CDR1 is DFQATT and CDR2 is SNEGSKA (reference sequence). Trimming shortened V by 3 bases and J by 1 base, and 15 bases separated the two germline ends. CDR3 in DNA: TGCAGTGCTAGTGCGCAGGAAGGGGTCCAAGAGACCCAGTACTTC. Protein: CSASAQEGVQETQYF.

The chain is built from TRBV5-1 and TRBJ1-1; 8 positions agree with TRBD1. CDR1 and CDR2 from the germline V gene are SGHRS and YFSETQ. The CDR3 contains 14 residues. V was pared by 3 bases and J by 10 bases, with 11 bases of the junction left unmatched. The CDR3 DNA is TGCGCCAGCAGCTCAACCGAGACAGGGGTAGGAGCTTTCTTT. This gives the protein CASSSTETGVGAFF.

The V call is TRBV7-9, the J call TRBJ1-2; 11 bases match TRBD1. The CDR3 runs to 15 residues. CDR1 is SEHNR and CDR2 is FQNEAQ in the germline V gene (reference sequence). J gave up 8 bases and V 0 bases, and 5 bases lay outside the gene matches. CDR3 sequence: CASSLAGTGGFGYTF. The CDR3 DNA is TGTGCCAGCAGCTTAGCCGGGACAGGGGGATTCGGCTACACCTTC.

The chain combines TRBV3-1 (or the pseudogene TRBV3-2) with TRBJ1-3; TRBD1 is a possible D gene (5 bases). V lost 4 bases to trimming and J lost 3 bases, with 19 bases between them. Germline V lookup: CDR1 LGHDT, CDR2 YNNKEL (reference sequence). The CDR3 length is 17 residues. CDR3 loop: CASSLNINWGLGNTIYF. The CDR3 nucleotides read TGTGCCAGCAGCCTCAACATCAATTGGGGCCTTGGAAACACCATATATTTT.

The chain uses TRBV19 and TRBJ1-2; D is perhaps TRBD1 (6 bases). Trimming stripped 5 bases from V and 0 bases from J, with 13 bases between. Germline V lookup: CDR1 LNHDA, CDR2 SQIVND (reference sequence). This CDR3 has 15 residues. For the CDR3, the DNA is TGTGCCAGTAGTCACCTGACAGGAGCTAACTATGGCTACACCTTC. Translation: CASSHLTGANYGYTF. The full variable domain, in which reference TRBV19 and TRBJ1-2 provide the parts outside the CDR3, is DGGITQSPKYLFRKEGQNVTLSCEQNLNHDAMYWYRQDPGQGLRLIYYSQIVNDFQKGDIAEGYSVSREKKESFPLTVTSAQKNPTAFYLCASSHLTGANYGYTFGSGTRLTVV.